The 29 T cell receptor beta chains listed next were all sequenced from one sample in a study of blood T cell repertoires in COVID-19. TCRdb's copy holds only in-frame clones and misses some; the assay was immunoSEQ multiplex PCR. Of under 75,000 clones detected, 70% to 85% appear once; the ten largest clones hold 5.5% to 7%. The sample comprised peripheral blood. Every receptor here comes from a woman in her seventies with acute or convalescent COVID-19.

This rearrangement joins TRBV5-1 to TRBJ1-2; TRBD1 matches at 9 bases. J was trimmed by 8 bases and V by 0 bases; bases with no gene match: 5. CDR3 size: 14 residues. Looked up from germline, CDR1 is SGHRS and CDR2 is YFSETQ. The CDR3 sequence: CASSLDRTGVGYTF. The CDR3 DNA sequence: TGCGCCAGCAGCTTGGACCGGACAGGGGTCGGCTACACCTTC.

The J gene is TRBJ1-2, the V gene TRBV2; the D gene is possibly TRBD1 (6 bases). The CDR3 length is 14 residues. The V end was cut by 6 bases, the J end by 4 bases, with 15 bases between. Germline CDR1 and CDR2: SNHLY and FYNNEI. The CDR3 bases are TGTGCCAGCAGCGGACAGACTAAAGTCTATGGCTACACCTTC. Amino acids: CASSGQTKVYGYTF.

The genes are TRBV4-2 and TRBJ2-3; TRBD1 might be the D (5 bases). The V gene lost 0 bases and the J gene lost 6 bases, with 13 bases spanning the gap. The CDR3 is 15 amino acids. The germline gives CDR1 LGHNA, CDR2 YNFKEQ. In nucleotides, the CDR3 is TGTGCCAGCAGCCAAGATCGCAGGGCCAGGGATACGCAGTATTTT. Translating it yields CASSQDRRARDTQYF.

This chain links TRBV7-3 with TRBJ2-3, with D unclear. Trimming took off 1 base at V and 7 bases at J, with 12 bases between the two ends. This CDR3 contains 14 residues. Germline lookup yields CDR1 SGHTA and CDR2 FQGTGA. CDR3 in amino acids: CASSLSAAAYTQYF. CDR3 coding DNA: TGTGCCAGCAGCTTAAGCGCCGCGGCATATACGCAGTATTTT.

This clone was observed a handful of times. The chain joins TRBV28 to TRBJ2-1; 9 nucleotides agree with TRBD1. This CDR3 is 15 amino acids long. CDR1 is MDHEN and CDR2 is SYDVKM in the germline V gene. With 5 bases clipped from V and 6 bases from J, the junction kept 8 bases outside the gene matches. CDR3 loop: CASSPGTGTGNEQFF. CDR3 in DNA: TGTGCCAGCAGTCCGGGGACAGGGACGGGCAATGAGCAGTTCTTC.

This clone came up once. The chain carries TRBV5-6 and TRBJ1-2; the match to TRBD1 covers 8 bases. CDR1 and CDR2 (germline): SGHDT, YYEEEE. The CDR3 has 14 amino acids. Trimming took 4 bases from V and 4 from J; bases not matched to a gene: 6. The CDR3 DNA is TGTGCCAGCAGCACCAGGGGGCGCTTCTATGGCTACACCTTC. This encodes CASSTRGRFYGYTF.

The chain employs TRBV19 and TRBJ2-2, with D tentatively TRBD1 (6 bases). V was shortened by 7 bases and J by 9 bases, with 18 bases between the two germline ends. Germline V gene data show CDR1 as LNHDA and CDR2 as SQIVND (reference sequence). The CDR3 covers 14 residues. The CDR3 DNA sequence: TGTGCCAGTAAATCCGGACAGCGAACGAGGGAGCTGTTTTTT. The encoded protein is CASKSGQRTRELFF. The whole variable domain, filled in from reference TRBV19 and TRBJ2-2, reads DGGITQSPKYLFRKEGQNVTLSCEQNLNHDAMYWYRQDPGQGLRLIYYSQIVNDFQKGDIAEGYSVSREKKESFPLTVTSAQKNPTAFYLCASKSGQRTRELFFGEGSRLTVL.

This chain uses TRBV2 with TRBJ1-4, with 8 bases aligning to TRBD1. Trimming removed 6 bases from V and 7 bases from J; junction bases left unmatched: 7. Germline CDR1 is SNHLY and CDR2 is FYNNEI. The CDR3 contains 14 residues. For the CDR3, the DNA is TGTGCCAGCAGAATCGACAGGGGAGGTGAAAAACTGTTTTTT. Translated, it gives CASRIDRGGEKLFF. Looking up the rest from reference TRBV2 and TRBJ1-4 gives the full variable domain: EPEVTQTPSHQVTQMGQEVILRCVPISNHLYFYWYRQILGQKVEFLVSFYNNEISEKSEIFDDQFSVERPDGSNFTLKIRSTKLEDSAMYFCASRIDRGGEKLFFGSGTQLSVL.

The V call is TRBV5-6, the J call TRBJ2-3; D possibly corresponds to TRBD2 (5 bases). CDR1 SGHDT and CDR2 YYEEEE come from the germline V gene. This CDR3 comprises 14 residues. V was cut by 2 bases and J by 3 bases, with 10 bases left in between. In DNA, the CDR3 is TGTGCCAGCAGCTTTCAAGCGGAGACAGATACGCAGTATTTT. Its protein product is CASSFQAETDTQYF.

CDR3 DNA sequence: TGTGCCAGCAGCTTGGGGGCAGGGGGCGTTAACTATGGCTACACCTTC. Its protein product is CASSLGAGGVNYGYTF. The chain joins TRBV5-4 to TRBJ1-2, with 8 nucleotides matching TRBD1. Germline V gives CDR1 SGHNT, CDR2 YYREEE (reference sequence). The CDR3 is made up of 16 amino acids. The V gene end was trimmed by 0 bases and the J gene end by 1 base; junction bases not matched to a gene: 5.

The V call is TRBV4-2, the J call TRBJ2-3, with 10 bases lining up with TRBD2. J was trimmed by 7 bases and V by 0 bases; bases with no gene match: 13. The germline V gene has CDR1 LGHNA and CDR2 YNFKEQ. This CDR3 has 18 residues. CDR3 nucleotide sequence: TGTGCCAGCAGCCAAGATAGGGAGCGGGGGGGCATAAAGCATACGCAGTATTTT. It codes for CASSQDRERGGIKHTQYF.

This clone came up once. This chain links TRBV19 with TRBJ1-2; possible D gene TRBD1, 5 bases. This CDR3 is built from 13 residues. From germline, CDR1 is LNHDA and CDR2 SQIVND (reference sequence). The ends were cut back, 5 bases at V and 4 bases at J, with 11 bases in the middle. In DNA form, the CDR3 reads TGTGCCAGTAGTCCGTGGACATCCTATGGCTACACCTTC. Translation: CASSPWTSYGYTF. The whole variable domain, remainder taken from reference TRBV19 and TRBJ1-2, is DGGITQSPKYLFRKEGQNVTLSCEQNLNHDAMYWYRQDPGQGLRLIYYSQIVNDFQKGDIAEGYSVSREKKESFPLTVTSAQKNPTAFYLCASSPWTSYGYTFGSGTRLTVV.

This clone was seen only once. V and J are TRBV28 and TRBJ2-1; 10 bases map to TRBD1. The CDR3 runs 15 residues. Germline-derived CDR1 and CDR2 are MDHEN and SYDVKM. The trim removed 3 bases at V and 4 bases at J, leaving 3 bases unmatched. In DNA form, the CDR3 reads TGTGCCAGCAGTTTGGACAGGGGGAAGTACAATGAGCAGTTCTTC. It translates to CASSLDRGKYNEQFF. Filled out from reference TRBV28 and TRBJ2-1, the complete variable domain reads DVKVTQSSRYLVKRTGEKVFLECVQDMDHENMFWYRQDPGLGLRLIYFSYDVKMKEKGDIPEGYSVSREKKERFSLILESASTNQTSMYLCASSLDRGKYNEQFFGPGTRLTVL.

The chain uses TRBV5-4 and TRBJ2-1; 10 bases agree with TRBD2. Germline-derived CDR1 and CDR2 are SGHNT and YYREEE (reference sequence). This CDR3 region has 16 residues. J gave up 9 bases and V 0 bases, and 9 bases lay outside the gene matches. DNA of the CDR3: TGTGCCAGCAGCTTGGTGGGACTAGCGCCGGATCCTGAGCAGTTCTTC. It yields the protein CASSLVGLAPDPEQFF.

This rearrangement joins TRBV27 to TRBJ2-3; a weak D match, TRBD1 (6 bases). Germline CDR1 MNHEY, CDR2 SMNVEV (reference sequence). The CDR3 is made up of 16 amino acids. V was clipped by 0 bases and J by 2 bases, with 12 bases between them. The CDR3 protein is CASSLSWTDHTDTQYF. The CDR3 DNA is TGTGCCAGCAGTTTATCCTGGACAGATCACACAGATACGCAGTATTTT.

This clone appeared a few times. The chain joins TRBV29-1 to TRBJ2-5; unclear D gene. The CDR3 runs to 13 residues. V was cut by 0 bases and J by 1 base, with 6 bases left in between. Germline V gives CDR1 SQVTM, CDR2 ANQGSEA. The CDR3 is CSVEEFSQETQYF. CDR3 in DNA: TGCAGCGTTGAAGAATTCAGCCAAGAGACCCAGTACTTC. Full variable domain (missing parts from reference TRBV29-1 and TRBJ2-5): SAVISQKPSRDICQRGTSLTIQCQVDSQVTMMFWYRQQPGQSLTLIATANQGSEATYESGFVIDKFPISRPNLTFSTLTVSNMSPEDSSIYLCSVEEFSQETQYFGPGTRLLVL.

V and J are TRBV11-3 and TRBJ1-6; TRBD1 aligns across 10 bases. The CDR3 is made up of 15 amino acids. V was clipped by 1 base and J by 8 bases; unmatched bases: 2. Germline V lookup: CDR1 SGHNT, CDR2 YENEEA. CDR3 nucleotides: TGTGCCAGCAGCTTAGGGGGACAGGGGTATTCACCCCTCCACTTT. Its translation: CASSLGGQGYSPLHF.

V is TRBV28 and J is TRBJ2-3; 8 bases map to TRBD1. The J segment lost 1 base and the V segment lost 5 bases, leaving 5 bases of the junction unmatched. The germline V gene has CDR1 MDHEN and CDR2 SYDVKM. This CDR3 is 15 amino acids long. As DNA, the CDR3 is TGTGCCAGCAGTCCGACAGGGGTGGGCACAGATACGCAGTATTTT. Its translation is CASSPTGVGTDTQYF. Together with reference TRBV28 and TRBJ2-3, the CDR3 gives the full variable domain: DVKVTQSSRYLVKRTGEKVFLECVQDMDHENMFWYRQDPGLGLRLIYFSYDVKMKEKGDIPEGYSVSREKKERFSLILESASTNQTSMYLCASSPTGVGTDTQYFGPGTRLTVL.

This chain uses TRBV12-3 or TRBV12-4 with TRBJ2-3; no clear D gene. The V and J ends lost 2 bases and 8 bases respectively, with 8 bases between them. The CDR3 runs to 12 residues. The CDR3: CASSLSPGTQYF. The CDR3 DNA sequence: TGTGCCAGCAGTTTAAGCCCGGGTACGCAGTATTTT.

This chain connects TRBV3-1 (or the pseudogene TRBV3-2) to TRBJ1-2; unclear D gene. Germline assignment: CDR1 LGHDT and CDR2 YNNKEL (reference sequence). The germline V and J ends were trimmed by 1 base and 5 bases, with 5 bases remaining between them. The CDR3 spans 12 residues. In DNA form, the CDR3 reads TGTGCCAGCAGCCAAGTTAATTATGGCTACACCTTC. Protein product: CASSQVNYGYTF.

In its sample, this clone was seen a few times. The genes are TRBV2 and TRBJ1-5; D is possibly TRBD1 (5 bases). The CDR3 extends over 15 amino acids. V was cut by 3 bases and J by 2 bases, with 11 bases left in between. Per germline, CDR1 SNHLY and CDR2 FYNNEI. The CDR3 protein is CASSETTVGNQPQHF. DNA for the CDR3: TGTGCCAGCAGTGAGACGACAGTAGGCAATCAGCCCCAGCATTTT. The variable domain in full, completed from reference TRBV2 and TRBJ1-5, reads EPEVTQTPSHQVTQMGQEVILRCVPISNHLYFYWYRQILGQKVEFLVSFYNNEISEKSEIFDDQFSVERPDGSNFTLKIRSTKLEDSAMYFCASSETTVGNQPQHFGDGTRLSIL.

This rearrangement joins TRBV19 to TRBJ1-1; D is ambiguous. The CDR3 is made up of 12 amino acids. Deletions cut 8 bases from V and 8 bases from J, with 15 bases between. Germline CDR1 reads LNHDA; CDR2 reads SQIVND (reference sequence). CDR3 in amino acids: CASCSPPAEAFF. The CDR3 DNA reads TGTGCCAGTTGTAGCCCTCCAGCGGAAGCTTTCTTT.

This chain connects TRBV6-5 to TRBJ2-1; 12 bases are a match to TRBD2. The V gene end was trimmed by 6 bases and the J gene end by 3 bases; junction bases not matched to a gene: 3. Germline CDR1 is MNHEY and CDR2 is SVGAGI. The CDR3 sequence is 15 residues long. As DNA, the CDR3 is TGTGCCAGCAGGCCGGGACTAGCGGGCTACAATGAGCAGTTCTTC. It codes for CASRPGLAGYNEQFF.

This clone was seen once. The chain combines TRBV5-1 with TRBJ2-5; 8 bases are a match to TRBD1. CDR1 and CDR2 (germline): SGHRS, YFSETQ. The length of the CDR3 is 15 residues. The junction had 8 bases not matched to a gene; V was cut back by 4 bases and J by 3 bases. The CDR3 DNA follows: TGCGCCAGCAGCACACTGCCAGGGGGCGAAGAGACCCAGTACTTC. Translating gives CASSTLPGGEETQYF.

The chain employs TRBV11-3 and TRBJ2-2; 10 bases agree with TRBD2. Losses at the gene ends were 5 bases for V and 4 bases for J; bases not matched to a gene: 7. Germline V gene sequence: CDR1 SGHNT, CDR2 YENEEA. The CDR3 has 16 residues. CDR3 sequence (DNA): TGTGCCAGCAGCAAAGGACTAGCGGATTTCACCGGGGAGCTGTTTTTT. Translating gives CASSKGLADFTGELFF.

This chain links TRBV19 with TRBJ2-7; 7 nucleotides align to TRBD1. Germline V lookup: CDR1 LNHDA, CDR2 SQIVND (reference sequence). The V gene end was trimmed by 4 bases and the J gene end by 0 bases; junction bases not matched to a gene: 3. The CDR3 loop spans 14 amino acids. The CDR3 coding sequence is TGTGCCAGTAGTAGACAGGGATACTCCTACGAGCAGTACTTC. This codes for CASSRQGYSYEQYF.

CDR3 loop: CAWGTGLGQQETQYF. CDR3 nucleotide sequence: TGTGCCTGGGGGACAGGGTTGGGGCAACAAGAGACCCAGTACTTC. The genes are TRBV30 and TRBJ2-5, with 9 bases that match TRBD1. The CDR3 length is 15 residues. Germline V gene lookup returns CDR1 GTSNPN and CDR2 SVGIG (reference sequence). The V and J ends lost 5 bases and 2 bases, in that order; junction bases with no gene match: 9.

The gene calls are TRBV25-1 and TRBJ2-2; 7 bases line up with TRBD1. The CDR3 is made up of 13 amino acids. The germline gives CDR1 MGHDK, CDR2 SYGVNS. V gave up 7 bases and J gave up 9 bases; unmatched junction bases: 8. CDR3 DNA: TGTGCCAGCACCCCGACAGGGAACAGGGAGCTGTTTTTT. Its protein is CASTPTGNRELFF. Filled out from reference TRBV25-1 and TRBJ2-2, the complete variable domain reads EADIYQTPRYLVIGTGKKITLECSQTMGHDKMYWYQQDPGMELHLIHYSYGVNSTEKGDLSSESTVSRIRTEHFPLTLESARPSHTSQYLCASTPTGNRELFFGEGSRLTVL.

There are a few counts of this clone. The chain carries TRBV27 and TRBJ1-4; D is perhaps TRBD1 (5 bases). CDR1 is MNHEY and CDR2 is SMNVEV in the germline V gene (reference sequence). V was trimmed by 5 bases and J by 8 bases, leaving 18 bases between them. This CDR3 is 15 amino acids long. CDR3 protein: CASSVLIAGEEKLFF. The CDR3 DNA follows: TGTGCCAGCAGTGTCCTTATTGCGGGGGAGGAAAAACTGTTTTTT.